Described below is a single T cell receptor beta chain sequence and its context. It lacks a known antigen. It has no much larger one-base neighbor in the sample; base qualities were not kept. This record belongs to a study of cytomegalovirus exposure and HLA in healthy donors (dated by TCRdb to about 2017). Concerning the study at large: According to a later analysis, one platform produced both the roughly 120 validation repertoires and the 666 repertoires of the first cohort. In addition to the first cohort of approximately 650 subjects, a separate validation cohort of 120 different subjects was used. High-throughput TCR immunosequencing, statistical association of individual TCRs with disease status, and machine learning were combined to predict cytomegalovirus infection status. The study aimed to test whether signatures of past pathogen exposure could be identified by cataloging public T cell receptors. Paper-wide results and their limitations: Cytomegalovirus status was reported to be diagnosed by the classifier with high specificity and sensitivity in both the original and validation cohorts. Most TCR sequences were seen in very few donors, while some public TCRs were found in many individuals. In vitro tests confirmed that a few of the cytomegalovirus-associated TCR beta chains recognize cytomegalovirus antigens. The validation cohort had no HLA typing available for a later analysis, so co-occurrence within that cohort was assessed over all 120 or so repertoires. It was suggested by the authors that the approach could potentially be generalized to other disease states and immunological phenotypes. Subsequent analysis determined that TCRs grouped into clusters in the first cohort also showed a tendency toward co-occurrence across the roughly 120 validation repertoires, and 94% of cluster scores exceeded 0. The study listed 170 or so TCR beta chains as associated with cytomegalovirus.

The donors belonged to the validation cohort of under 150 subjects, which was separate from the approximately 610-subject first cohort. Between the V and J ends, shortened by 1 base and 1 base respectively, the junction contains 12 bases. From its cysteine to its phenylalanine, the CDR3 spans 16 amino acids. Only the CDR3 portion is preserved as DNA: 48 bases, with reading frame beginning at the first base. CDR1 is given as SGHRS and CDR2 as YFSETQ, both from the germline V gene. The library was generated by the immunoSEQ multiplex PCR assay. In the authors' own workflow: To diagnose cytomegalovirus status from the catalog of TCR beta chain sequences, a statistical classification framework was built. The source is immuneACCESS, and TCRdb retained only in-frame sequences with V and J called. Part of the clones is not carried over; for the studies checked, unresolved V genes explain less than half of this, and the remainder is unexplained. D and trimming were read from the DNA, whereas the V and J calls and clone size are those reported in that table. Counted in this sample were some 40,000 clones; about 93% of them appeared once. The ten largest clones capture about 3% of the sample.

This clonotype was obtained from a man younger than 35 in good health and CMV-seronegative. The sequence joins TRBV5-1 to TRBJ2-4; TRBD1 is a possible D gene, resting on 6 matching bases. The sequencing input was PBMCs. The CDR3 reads CASSLSGVRAKNIQYF. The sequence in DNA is TGCGCCAGCAGCTTGTCAGGGGTGAGGGCCAAAAACATTCAGTACTTC.